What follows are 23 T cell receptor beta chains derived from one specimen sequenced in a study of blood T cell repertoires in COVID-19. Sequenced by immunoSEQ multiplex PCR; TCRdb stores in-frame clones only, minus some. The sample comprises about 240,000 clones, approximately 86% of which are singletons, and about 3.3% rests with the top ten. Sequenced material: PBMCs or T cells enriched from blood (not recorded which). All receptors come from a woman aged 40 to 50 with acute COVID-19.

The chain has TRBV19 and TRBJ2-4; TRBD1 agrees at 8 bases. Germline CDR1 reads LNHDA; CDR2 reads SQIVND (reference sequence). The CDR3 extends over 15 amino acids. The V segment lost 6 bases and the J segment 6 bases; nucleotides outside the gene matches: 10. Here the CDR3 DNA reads TGTGCCAGTAGAGTTGATGACAGGGGAATAAACATTCAGTACTTC. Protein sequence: CASRVDDRGINIQYF.

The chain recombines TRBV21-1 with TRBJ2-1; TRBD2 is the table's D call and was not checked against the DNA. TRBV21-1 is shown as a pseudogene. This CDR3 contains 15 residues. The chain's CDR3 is CASSRGLGSYNEQFF. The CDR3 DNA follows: TGTGCCAGCAGCAGGGGACTAGGGTCCTACAATGAGCAGTTCTTC.

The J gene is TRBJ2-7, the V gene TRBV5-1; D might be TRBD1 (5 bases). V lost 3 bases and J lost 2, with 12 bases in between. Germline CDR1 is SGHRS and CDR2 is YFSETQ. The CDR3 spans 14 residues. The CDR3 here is CASSYDSRPYEQYF. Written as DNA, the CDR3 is TGCGCCAGCAGCTACGACAGCCGCCCCTACGAGCAGTACTTC.

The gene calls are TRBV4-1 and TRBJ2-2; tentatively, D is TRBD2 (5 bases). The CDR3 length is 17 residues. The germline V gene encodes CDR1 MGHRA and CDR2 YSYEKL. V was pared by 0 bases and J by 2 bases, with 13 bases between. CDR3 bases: TGCGCCAGCAGCCAAGACAAATGGGGAGCCAACACCGGGGAGCTGTTTTTT. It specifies CASSQDKWGANTGELFF.

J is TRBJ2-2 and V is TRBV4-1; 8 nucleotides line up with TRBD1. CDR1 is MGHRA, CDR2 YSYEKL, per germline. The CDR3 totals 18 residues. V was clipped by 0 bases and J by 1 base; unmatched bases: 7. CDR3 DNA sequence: TGCGCCAGCAGCCAAGACCTCCAGGGGGCGCAGAACACCGGGGAGCTGTTTTTT. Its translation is CASSQDLQGAQNTGELFF.

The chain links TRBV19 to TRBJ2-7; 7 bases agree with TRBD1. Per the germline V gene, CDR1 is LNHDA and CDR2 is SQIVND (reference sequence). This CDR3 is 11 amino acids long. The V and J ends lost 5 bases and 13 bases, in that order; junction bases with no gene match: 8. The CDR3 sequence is CASSVGQLVYF. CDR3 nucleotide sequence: TGTGCCAGTAGTGTGGGACAGCTGGTTTACTTC.

CDR3 sequence: CASSLLGTGRNEQYF. In nucleotides, the CDR3 is TGCGCCAGCAGCTTGCTAGGGACAGGGCGGAACGAGCAGTACTTC. The chain has TRBV5-1 and TRBJ2-7; 9 bases agree with TRBD1. The germline V gene has CDR1 SGHRS and CDR2 YFSETQ. V lost 1 base to trimming and J lost 5 bases; unmatched junction nucleotides: 7. The CDR3 is 15 amino acids.

In DNA form, the CDR3 reads TGTGCCAGTAGTATAAGATCACAGGGGGCTGGAAACACCATATATTTT. It codes for CASSIRSQGAGNTIYF. This chain links TRBV19 with TRBJ1-3, with 8 bases matching TRBD1. Per germline, CDR1 LNHDA and CDR2 SQIVND (reference sequence). The V gene end was trimmed by 2 bases and the J gene end by 2 bases; junction bases not matched to a gene: 5. The CDR3 is 16 residues long.

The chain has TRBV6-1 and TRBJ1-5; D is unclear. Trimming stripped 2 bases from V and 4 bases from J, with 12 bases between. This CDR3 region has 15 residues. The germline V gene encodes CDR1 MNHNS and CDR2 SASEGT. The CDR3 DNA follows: TGTGCCAGCAGTGAAATATCTGGAGGTAATCAGCCCCAGCATTTT. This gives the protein CASSEISGGNQPQHF.

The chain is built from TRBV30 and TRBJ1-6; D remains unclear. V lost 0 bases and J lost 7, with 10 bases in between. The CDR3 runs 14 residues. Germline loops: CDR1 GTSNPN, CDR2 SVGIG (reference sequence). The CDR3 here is CAWSVLLPNSPLHF. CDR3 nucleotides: TGTGCCTGGAGTGTCCTCCTCCCGAATTCACCCCTCCACTTT.

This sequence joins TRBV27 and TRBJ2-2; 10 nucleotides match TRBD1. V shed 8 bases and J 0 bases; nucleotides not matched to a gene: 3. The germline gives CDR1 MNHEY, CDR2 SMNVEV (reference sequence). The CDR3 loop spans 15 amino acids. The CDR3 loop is CASRTGGSNTGELFF. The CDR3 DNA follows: TGTGCCAGCCGGACAGGGGGATCGAACACCGGGGAGCTGTTTTTT.

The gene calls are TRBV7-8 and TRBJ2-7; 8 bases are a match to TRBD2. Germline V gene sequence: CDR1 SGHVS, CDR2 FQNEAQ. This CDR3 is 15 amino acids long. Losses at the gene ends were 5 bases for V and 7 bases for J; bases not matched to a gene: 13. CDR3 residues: CASSLRREVATEQYF. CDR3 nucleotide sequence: TGTGCCAGCAGCCTCCGGCGGGAGGTGGCTACGGAGCAGTACTTC.

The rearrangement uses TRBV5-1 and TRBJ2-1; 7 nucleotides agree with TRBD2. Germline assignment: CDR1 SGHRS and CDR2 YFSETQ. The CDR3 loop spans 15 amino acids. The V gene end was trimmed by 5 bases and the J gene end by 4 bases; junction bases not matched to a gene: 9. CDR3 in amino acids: CASSRTGTKYNEQFF. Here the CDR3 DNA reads TGCGCCAGCAGTCGTACCGGGACTAAGTACAATGAGCAGTTCTTC. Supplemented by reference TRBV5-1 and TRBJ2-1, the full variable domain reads KAGVTQTPRYLIKTRGQQVTLSCSPISGHRSVSWYQQTPGQGLQFLFEYFSETQRNKGNFPGRFSGRQFSNSRSEMNVSTLELGDSALYLCASSRTGTKYNEQFFGPGTRLTVL.

For the CDR3, the DNA is TGCGCCAGCAGCTTGGCGGACAGGGGCGCTAATGAAAAACTGTTTTTT. It encodes CASSLADRGANEKLFF. The rearrangement uses TRBV5-1 and TRBJ1-4, with 9 bases identical to TRBD1. CDR1 is SGHRS and CDR2 is YFSETQ in the germline V gene. CDR3 length: 16 amino acids. Losses at the gene ends were 0 bases for V and 3 bases for J; bases not matched to a gene: 3.

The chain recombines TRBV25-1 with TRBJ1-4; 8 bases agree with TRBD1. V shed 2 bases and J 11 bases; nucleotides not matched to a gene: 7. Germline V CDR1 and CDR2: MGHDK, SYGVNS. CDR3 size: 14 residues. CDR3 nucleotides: TGTGCCAGCAGTGAAGTCCAGGGGGCGCGGAAACTGTTTTTT. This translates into CASSEVQGARKLFF.

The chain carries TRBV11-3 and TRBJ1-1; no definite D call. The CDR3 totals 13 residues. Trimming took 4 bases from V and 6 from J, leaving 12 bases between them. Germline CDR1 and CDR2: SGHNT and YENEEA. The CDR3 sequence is CASSSVRVAEAFF. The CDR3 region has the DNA TGTGCCAGCAGCTCAGTTCGGGTCGCTGAAGCTTTCTTT.

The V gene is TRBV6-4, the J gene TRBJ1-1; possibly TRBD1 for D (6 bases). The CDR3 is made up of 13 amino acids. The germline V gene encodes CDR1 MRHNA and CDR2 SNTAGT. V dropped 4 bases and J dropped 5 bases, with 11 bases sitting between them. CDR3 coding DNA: TGTGCCAGCAGTGCAGGGGCGAGAACTGAAGCTTTCTTT. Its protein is CASSAGARTEAFF.

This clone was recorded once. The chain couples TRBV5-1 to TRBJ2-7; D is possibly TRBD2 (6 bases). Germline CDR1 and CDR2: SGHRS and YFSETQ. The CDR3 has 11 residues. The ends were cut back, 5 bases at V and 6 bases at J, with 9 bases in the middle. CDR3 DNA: TGCGCCAGCAGGGAGGGGAGCGAGCAGTACTTC. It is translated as CASREGSEQYF.

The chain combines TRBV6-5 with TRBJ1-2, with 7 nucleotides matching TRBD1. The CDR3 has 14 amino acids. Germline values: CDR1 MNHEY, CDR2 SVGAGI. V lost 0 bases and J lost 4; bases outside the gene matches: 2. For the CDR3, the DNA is TGTGCCAGCAGTTACTCAGGGGGCGGCTATGGCTACACCTTC. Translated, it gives CASSYSGGGYGYTF.

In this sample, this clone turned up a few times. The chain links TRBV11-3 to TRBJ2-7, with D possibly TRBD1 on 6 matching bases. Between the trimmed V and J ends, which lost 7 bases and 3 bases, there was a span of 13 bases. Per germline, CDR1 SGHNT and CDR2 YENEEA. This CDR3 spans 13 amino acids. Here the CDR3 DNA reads TGTGCCAGCACTTTCTTACAGGGCTACGAGCAGTACTTC. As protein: CASTFLQGYEQYF. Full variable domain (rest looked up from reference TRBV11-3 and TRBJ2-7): EAGVVQSPRYKIIEKKQPVAFWCNPISGHNTLYWYLQNLGQGPELLIRYENEEAVDDSQLPKDRFSAERLKGVDSTLKIQPAELGDSAVYLCASTFLQGYEQYFGPGTRLTVT.

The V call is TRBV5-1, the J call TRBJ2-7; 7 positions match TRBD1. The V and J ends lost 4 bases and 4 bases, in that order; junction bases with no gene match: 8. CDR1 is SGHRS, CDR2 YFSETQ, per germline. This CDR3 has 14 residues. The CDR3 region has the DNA TGCGCCAGCAGCGACGGGACAGCTTTGTACGAGCAGTACTTC. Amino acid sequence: CASSDGTALYEQYF.

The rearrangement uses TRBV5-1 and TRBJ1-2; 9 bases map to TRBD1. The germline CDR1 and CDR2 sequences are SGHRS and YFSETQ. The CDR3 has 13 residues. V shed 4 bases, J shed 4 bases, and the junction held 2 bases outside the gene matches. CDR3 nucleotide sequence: TGCGCCAGCAGCCAACAGGGGGCCTATGGCTACACCTTC. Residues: CASSQQGAYGYTF. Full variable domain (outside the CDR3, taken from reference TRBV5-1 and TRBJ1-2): KAGVTQTPRYLIKTRGQQVTLSCSPISGHRSVSWYQQTPGQGLQFLFEYFSETQRNKGNFPGRFSGRQFSNSRSEMNVSTLELGDSALYLCASSQQGAYGYTFGSGTRLTVV.

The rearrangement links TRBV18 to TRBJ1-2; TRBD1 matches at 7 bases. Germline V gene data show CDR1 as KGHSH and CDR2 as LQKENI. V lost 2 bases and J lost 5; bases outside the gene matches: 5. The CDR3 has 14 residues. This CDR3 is CASSPGQDLYGYTF. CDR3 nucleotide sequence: TGTGCCAGCTCACCAGGACAGGACTTATATGGCTACACCTTC.